Below are 15 T cell receptor beta chains sequenced from a single sample in a study of cytomegalovirus exposure and HLA in healthy donors. Primers included in the PCR were 60 Vbeta and 13 Jbeta primers. The repertoire was sequenced with immunoSEQ multiplex PCR; TCRdb's copy has only in-frame clones and lacks some. The repertoire has about 120,000 clones, 70% to 90% of them found once; the top ten carry 20%. Sequenced sample: PBMCs. The source is a man aged 18-30 years in good health and CMV-seropositive.

This clone was seen more than once but under ten times. V is TRBV6-5 and J is TRBJ2-7; TRBD2 matches 10 bases. Trimming took 2 bases from V and 2 from J; bases not matched to a gene: 0. This CDR3 contains 14 residues. Germline values: CDR1 MNHEY, CDR2 SVGAGI. CDR3 protein: CASSYLAGAYEQYF. The CDR3 nucleotides read TGTGCCAGCAGTTACCTAGCGGGGGCCTACGAGCAGTACTTC.

This chain links TRBV7-9 with TRBJ1-4; TRBD1 aligns across 7 bases. CDR1 and CDR2 from the germline V gene are SEHNR and FQNEAQ (reference sequence). CDR3 length: 16 amino acids. V lost 5 bases, J lost 0 bases, and 6 bases stayed unmatched. CDR3 loop: CASSPGDRSTNEKLFF. CDR3 in DNA: TGTGCCAGCAGCCCGGGGGACAGATCAACTAATGAAAAACTGTTTTTT.

The V and J genes are TRBV25-1 and TRBJ2-7, with 7 bases identical to TRBD1. The CDR3 spans 13 residues. Germline V gene sequence: CDR1 MGHDK, CDR2 SYGVNS. The V gene end was trimmed by 4 bases and the J gene end by 7 bases; junction bases not matched to a gene: 7. CDR3 sequence: CASSGPGGQEQYF. The CDR3 DNA is TGTGCCAGCAGTGGGCCAGGGGGACAGGAGCAGTACTTC.

The chain recombines TRBV29-1 with TRBJ1-1; D gene uncertain. From germline, CDR1 is SQVTM and CDR2 ANQGSEA. V was clipped by 7 bases and J by 0 bases, with 12 bases between them. The CDR3 runs to 13 residues. CDR3 coding DNA: TGCAGCGCCCTCGGAGAGGTGAACACTGAAGCTTTCTTT. This encodes CSALGEVNTEAFF.

CDR3 amino acids: CAISEDRDTEAFF. Here the CDR3 DNA reads TGTGCCATCAGTGAGGACAGAGACACTGAAGCTTTCTTT. V gene TRBV10-3 combines with J gene TRBJ1-1; a weak D match, TRBD1 (5 bases). The CDR3 has 13 amino acids. CDR1 is ENHRY, CDR2 SYGVKD, per germline. Trimming took off 2 bases at V and 3 bases at J, with 7 bases between the two ends.

This clone was seen a single time. The chain combines TRBV30 with TRBJ1-1; D is uncertain. The CDR3 spans 13 residues. CDR1 and CDR2 (germline): GTSNPN, SVGIG (reference sequence). Trimming removed 3 bases at V and 0 bases at J, with 8 bases between. The CDR3 spells CAWRGGMNTEAFF. CDR3 in DNA: TGTGCCTGGAGAGGAGGTATGAACACTGAAGCTTTCTTT. The variable domain in full, completed from reference TRBV30 and TRBJ1-1, reads SQTIHQWPATLVQPVGSPLSLECTVEGTSNPNLYWYRQAAGRGLQLLFYSVGIGQISSEVPQNLSASRPQDRQFILSSKKLLLSDSGFYLCAWRGGMNTEAFFGQGTRLTVV.

This sequence joins TRBV15 and TRBJ2-3; no firm D call. The V and J ends lost 6 bases and 8 bases respectively, with 15 bases between them. Germline V CDR1 and CDR2: LNHNV, YYDKDF (reference sequence). The CDR3 covers 13 residues. The CDR3 coding sequence is TGTGCCACCAGTACCGACTCCCCCGCTACGCAGTATTTT. This translates into CATSTDSPATQYF. Together with reference TRBV15 and TRBJ2-3, the CDR3 gives the full variable domain: DAMVIQNPRYQVTQFGKPVTLSCSQTLNHNVMYWYQQKSSQAPKLLFHYYDKDFNNEADTPDNFQSRRPNTSFCFLDIRSPGLGDTAMYLCATSTDSPATQYFGPGTRLTVL.

The chain employs TRBV4-1 and TRBJ2-3; no definite D call. Trimming took 3 bases from V and 6 from J, leaving 7 bases between them. The CDR3 is made up of 12 amino acids. CDR1 is MGHRA, CDR2 YSYEKL, per germline. The CDR3 protein is CASSQNTDTQYF. CDR3 bases: TGCGCCAGCAGCCAGAACACGGATACGCAGTATTTT.

J is TRBJ2-7 and V is TRBV5-4; 7 positions agree with TRBD1. Per germline, CDR1 SGHNT and CDR2 YYREEE (reference sequence). The CDR3 is 13 residues long. V lost 1 base to trimming and J lost 5 bases; unmatched junction nucleotides: 3. The CDR3 bases are TGTGCCAGCAGCTTGACAGGGGACCACGAGCAGTACTTC. Amino acids: CASSLTGDHEQYF.

A few counts support this clone. The V and J genes are TRBV5-1 and TRBJ2-7; 9 bases align to TRBD1. Germline CDR1 reads SGHRS; CDR2 reads YFSETQ. This CDR3 has 14 residues. Trimming at V came to 4 bases and at J to 3 bases, leaving 5 bases not matched to a gene. The CDR3 sequence is CASSEGTGNYEQYF. CDR3 sequence (DNA): TGCGCCAGCAGCGAGGGGACAGGGAACTACGAGCAGTACTTC.

This chain connects TRBV29-1 to TRBJ1-1, with D unresolved. CDR1 SQVTM and CDR2 ANQGSEA come from the germline V gene. CDR3 length: 11 amino acids. V shed 6 bases and J shed 3 bases, with 8 bases lying between them. The CDR3 nucleotides read TGCAGCGTAGTTCAGGACACTGAAGCTTTCTTT. Amino acid sequence: CSVVQDTEAFF.

V usage is TRBV2 and J usage is TRBJ1-2; possible D gene TRBD1, 5 bases. Per the germline V gene, CDR1 is SNHLY and CDR2 is FYNNEI. V was cut by 4 bases and J by 8 bases, with 14 bases left in between. The CDR3 runs 13 residues. CDR3 residues: CASSVGGAGGYTF. For the CDR3, the DNA is TGTGCCAGCAGTGTGGGCGGGGCGGGGGGCTACACCTTC.

The J gene is TRBJ1-3, the V gene TRBV5-6, with 9 positions matching TRBD1. The trim removed 1 base at V and 2 bases at J, leaving 4 bases unmatched. This CDR3 is 16 amino acids long. Germline-derived CDR1 and CDR2 are SGHDT and YYEEEE. Here the CDR3 reads CASSLMGTGPGNTIYF. In DNA form, the CDR3 reads TGTGCCAGCAGCTTGATGGGGACAGGGCCTGGAAACACCATATATTTT.

The genes are TRBV2 and TRBJ2-5, with 12 bases fitting TRBD2. The CDR3 length is 16 residues. V shed 5 bases and J 1 base; nucleotides not matched to a gene: 5. Germline V CDR1 and CDR2: SNHLY, FYNNEI. The CDR3 nucleotides are TGTGCCAGCAGTCCACTAGCGGGGGGACGCCAAGAGACCCAGTACTTC. Amino acids: CASSPLAGGRQETQYF.

The chain couples TRBV19 to TRBJ1-5; D call uncertain. The CDR3 is 14 amino acids. V lost 6 bases and J 4 bases, leaving 13 bases between the germline ends. Germline V gene sequence: CDR1 LNHDA, CDR2 SQIVND (reference sequence). CDR3 in DNA: TGTGCCAGTAGGGAGCTTATAGCTAATCAGCCCCAGCATTTT. This encodes CASRELIANQPQHF.